The sequence of this T cell receptor (beta chain) was determined in a study of cytomegalovirus exposure and HLA in healthy donors. Whole-study results and caveats: TCR beta V- and J-gene trimming, according to a later analysis, was linked to a missense DCLRE1C variant. Reportedly, diagnosis of cytomegalovirus status by the classifier showed high specificity and sensitivity.

Turning to this clone: The antigen is not known.

Primers included in the PCR were 60 Vbeta and 13 Jbeta primers. The data were produced by immunoSEQ multiplex PCR, yet TCRdb's version contains in-frame clones alone and is incomplete. The sample holds some 170,000 clones; 70% to 90% are singletons and the top ten take about 1.9%. Losses at the gene ends were 1 base for V and 3 bases for J; bases not matched to a gene: 2. The CDR3 covers 16 residues. CDR1 and CDR2 (germline): SGHAT, FQNNGV. J is TRBJ2-7 and V is TRBV11-2; TRBD2 matches at 14 bases. The receptor was isolated from a woman aged 18 to 35 in good health and CMV-seronegative. Sequences were obtained from PBMCs. CDR3: CASSLGLAGGLYEQYF. CDR3 bases: TGTGCCAGCAGCTTAGGACTAGCGGGGGGGCTCTACGAGCAGTACTTC.